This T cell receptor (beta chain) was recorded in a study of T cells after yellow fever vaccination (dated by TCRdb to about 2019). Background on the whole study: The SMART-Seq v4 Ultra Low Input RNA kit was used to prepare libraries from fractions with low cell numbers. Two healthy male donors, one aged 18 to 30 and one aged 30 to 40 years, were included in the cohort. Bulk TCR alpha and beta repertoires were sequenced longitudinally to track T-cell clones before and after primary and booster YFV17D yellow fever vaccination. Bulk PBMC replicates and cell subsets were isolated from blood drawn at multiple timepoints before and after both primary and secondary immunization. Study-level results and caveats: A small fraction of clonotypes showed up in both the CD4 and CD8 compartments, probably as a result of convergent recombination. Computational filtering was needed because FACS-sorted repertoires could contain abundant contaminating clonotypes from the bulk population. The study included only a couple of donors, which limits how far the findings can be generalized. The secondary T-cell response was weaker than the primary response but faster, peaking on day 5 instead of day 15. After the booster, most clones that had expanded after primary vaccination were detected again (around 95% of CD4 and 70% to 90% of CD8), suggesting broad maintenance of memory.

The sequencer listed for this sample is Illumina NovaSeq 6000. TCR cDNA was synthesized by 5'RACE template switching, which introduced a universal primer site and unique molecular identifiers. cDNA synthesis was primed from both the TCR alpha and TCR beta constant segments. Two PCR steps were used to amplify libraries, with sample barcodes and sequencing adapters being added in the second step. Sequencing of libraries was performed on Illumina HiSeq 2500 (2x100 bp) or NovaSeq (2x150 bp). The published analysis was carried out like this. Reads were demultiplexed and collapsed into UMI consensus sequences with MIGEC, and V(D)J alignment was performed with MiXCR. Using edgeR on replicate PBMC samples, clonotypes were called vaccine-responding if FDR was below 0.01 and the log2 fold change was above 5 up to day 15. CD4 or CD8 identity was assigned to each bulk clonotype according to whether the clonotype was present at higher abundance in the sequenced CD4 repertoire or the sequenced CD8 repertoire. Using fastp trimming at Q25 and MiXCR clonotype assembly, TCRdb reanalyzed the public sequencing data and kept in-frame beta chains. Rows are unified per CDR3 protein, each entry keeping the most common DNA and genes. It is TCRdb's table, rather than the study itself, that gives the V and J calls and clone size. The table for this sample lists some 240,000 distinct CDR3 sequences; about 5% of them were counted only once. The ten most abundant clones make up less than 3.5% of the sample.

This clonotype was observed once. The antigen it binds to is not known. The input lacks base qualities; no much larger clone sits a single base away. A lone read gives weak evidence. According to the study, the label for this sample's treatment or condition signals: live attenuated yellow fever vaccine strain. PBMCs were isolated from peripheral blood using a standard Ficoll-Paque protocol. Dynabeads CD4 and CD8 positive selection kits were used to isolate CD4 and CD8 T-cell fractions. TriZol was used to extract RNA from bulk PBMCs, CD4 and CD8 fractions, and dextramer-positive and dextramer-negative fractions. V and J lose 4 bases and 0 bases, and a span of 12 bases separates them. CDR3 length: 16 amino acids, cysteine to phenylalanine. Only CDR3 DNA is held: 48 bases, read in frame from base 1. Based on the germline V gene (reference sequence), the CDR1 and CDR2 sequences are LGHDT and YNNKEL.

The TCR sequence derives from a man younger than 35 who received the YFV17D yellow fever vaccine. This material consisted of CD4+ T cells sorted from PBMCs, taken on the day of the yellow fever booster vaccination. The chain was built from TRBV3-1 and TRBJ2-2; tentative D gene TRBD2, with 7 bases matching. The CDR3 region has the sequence CASSLPGGPNTGELFF. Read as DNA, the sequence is TGTGCCAGCAGCCTCCCGGGGGGCCCGAACACCGGGGAGCTGTTTTTT.